One and the same sample provided the 25 T cell receptor beta chains below, sequenced in a study of CD8 T cells in ankylosing spondylitis. MiXCR, applied by TCRdb to the 5' RACE reads, yields one record per CDR3 protein. The sample shows some 130,000 distinct CDR3 sequences, roughly 13% of them seen only once. The sample consisted of blood, either unsorted or a sorted T cell fraction (not recorded which). These receptors all stem from a female donor with ankylosing spondylitis or in good health (not recorded which).

V usage is TRBV9 and J usage is TRBJ2-7; either TRBD1 or TRBD2 may fit D (6 bases each). The CDR3 has 16 amino acids. V was pared by 1 base and J by 5 bases, with 19 bases between. CDR1 and CDR2 from the germline V gene are SGDLS and YYNGEE. DNA of the CDR3: TGTGCCAGCAGCGTAACCGGAACGGGGGCATCGGACGAGCAGTACTTC. Translating gives CASSVTGTGASDEQYF.

A few counts support this clonotype. This chain links TRBV28 with TRBJ2-7; D may be TRBD1 (5 bases). Between the trimmed V and J ends, which lost 2 bases and 7 bases, there was a span of 15 bases. The CDR3 is made up of 14 amino acids. CDR1 is MDHEN, CDR2 SYDVKM, per germline. The CDR3 spells CASSLVFRAEEQYF. The CDR3 DNA is TGTGCCAGCAGTTTAGTTTTCAGGGCGGAGGAGCAGTACTTC.

The V call is TRBV20-1, the J call TRBJ2-1, with TRBD2 matching over 11 bases. Germline CDR1 reads DFQATT; CDR2 reads SNEGSKA (reference sequence). The V segment lost 6 bases and the J segment 3 bases; nucleotides outside the gene matches: 4. CDR3 length: 14 amino acids. In DNA form, the CDR3 reads TGCAGTGCGCCGACTAGCGGGGTCTACAATGAGCAGTTCTTC. Translation gives CSAPTSGVYNEQFF.

The chain is built from TRBV12-3 or TRBV12-4 and TRBJ2-7; no definite D call. CDR3 size: 14 residues. V was trimmed by 6 bases and J by 9 bases, leaving 21 bases between them. Here the CDR3 reads CASSLILFESVQYF. CDR3 nucleotides: TGTGCCAGCAGCCTCATACTATTCGAATCAGTGCAGTACTTC.

The chain is built from TRBV7-9 and TRBJ2-2; the match to TRBD1 covers 7 bases. This CDR3 contains 14 residues. The germline gives CDR1 SEHNR, CDR2 FQNEAQ (reference sequence). V was pared by 6 bases and J by 3 bases, with 4 bases of the junction left unmatched. The CDR3 loop is CASRTDRDTGELFF. The DNA for the CDR3 is TGTGCCAGCAGAACTGACAGGGACACCGGGGAGCTGTTTTTT.

The rearrangement joins TRBV14 to TRBJ1-2; 7 nucleotides agree with TRBD1. This CDR3 has 14 residues. Trimming took 3 bases from V and 5 from J; bases not matched to a gene: 6. Germline CDR1 reads SGHDN; CDR2 reads FVKESK. CDR3 sequence: CASSHRQGTYGYTF. Here the CDR3 DNA reads TGTGCCAGCAGCCACCGACAGGGCACTTATGGCTACACCTTC.

This clonotype was recorded a few times. V is TRBV5-1 and J is TRBJ2-5; D gene ambiguous. Germline CDR1 is SGHRS and CDR2 is YFSETQ. V lost 2 bases, J lost 5 bases, and 10 bases lay in between. The CDR3 runs 13 residues. The CDR3 region has the DNA TGCGCCAGCAGCTTTAGCAGTACGGAGACCCAGTACTTC. Translation gives CASSFSSTETQYF.

This clonotype was counted ten times or more. The rearrangement uses TRBV29-1 and TRBJ2-1, with 9 nucleotides matching TRBD1. This CDR3 region has 14 residues. V shed 3 bases, J shed 3 bases, and the junction held 3 bases outside the gene matches. Germline V gene lookup returns CDR1 SQVTM and CDR2 ANQGSEA. The CDR3 reads CSVDTGQGYNEQFF. For the CDR3, the DNA is TGCAGCGTTGACACGGGACAGGGCTACAATGAGCAGTTCTTC.

Worth noting for this clonotype: A much more abundant neighbour one base away suggests this may be a read error. V and J are TRBV12-3 or TRBV12-4 and TRBJ2-3, with 9 bases fitting TRBD2. This CDR3 has 17 amino acids. The CDR3 is CATSMVDVEAGGDTQYF. The CDR3 nucleotides are TGTGCCACCAGTATGGTTGATGTGGAAGCGGGGGGTGACACGCAGTATTTT.

V and J are TRBV6-6 and TRBJ1-2; the match to TRBD1 covers 8 bases. Unmatched junction bases numbered 4, after V lost 4 bases and J lost 6 bases. CDR3 length equals 13 residues. Germline V lookup: CDR1 MNHNY, CDR2 SVGAGI (reference sequence). CDR3 coding DNA: TGTGCCAGCAGTTTCGGACAGGGCCATGGCTACACCTTC. It codes for CASSFGQGHGYTF.

This clonotype was seen a few times. The chain uses TRBV7-2 and TRBJ2-4; D might be TRBD2 (6 bases). Trimming removed 0 bases at V and 9 bases at J, with 9 bases between. Germline V gene data show CDR1 as SGHTA and CDR2 as FQGNSA. This CDR3 spans 13 amino acids. The CDR3 nucleotides read TGTGCCAGCAGCTTAGCGGAGGGTGCCATTCAGTACTTC. Its protein product is CASSLAEGAIQYF.

This clonotype was observed at least ten times. The V gene is TRBV12-3 or TRBV12-4, the J gene TRBJ2-1, with 9 positions matching TRBD2. After removal of 5 bases from V and 5 bases from J, the junction contained 7 bases not matched to a gene. The CDR3 loop spans 15 amino acids. CDR3 sequence: CASSRETSGNNEQFF. The CDR3 nucleotides read TGTGCCAGCAGTCGAGAGACTAGCGGCAACAATGAGCAGTTCTTC.

This clonotype was seen many times. This chain uses TRBV10-3 with TRBJ1-1, with a weak D call TRBD1 (6 bases). V was pared by 0 bases and J by 2 bases, with 10 bases between. The CDR3 is 15 amino acids. Germline-derived CDR1 and CDR2 are ENHRY and SYGVKD. Here the CDR3 reads CAISESVTGNTEAFF. The CDR3 nucleotides read TGTGCCATCAGTGAGTCGGTGACAGGAAACACTGAAGCTTTCTTT.

This clonotype has at least ten counts. The chain combines TRBV20-1 with TRBJ1-3, with D hard to call. CDR1 and CDR2 from the germline V gene are DFQATT and SNEGSKA (reference sequence). This CDR3 comprises 15 residues. V was trimmed by 1 base and J by 0 bases, leaving 10 bases between them. The CDR3 loop is CSARGQESSGNTIYF. The CDR3 DNA sequence: TGCAGTGCTAGAGGGCAGGAAAGCTCTGGAAACACCATATATTTT.

The DNA for the CDR3 is TGTGCCAGCAGCATGATTGAGGCGGGCTCCTACAATGAGCAGTTCTTC. Its protein product is CASSMIEAGSYNEQFF. The rearrangement links TRBV7-6 to TRBJ2-1; TRBD2 might be the D (5 bases). The CDR3 runs 16 residues. Per germline, CDR1 SGHVS and CDR2 FNYEAQ. V lost 5 bases to trimming and J lost 0 bases, with 14 bases between them. The variable domain in full, with the rest retrieved from reference TRBV7-6 and TRBJ2-1, is GAGVSQSPRYKVTKRGQDVALRCDPISGHVSLYWYRQALGQGPEFLTYFNYEAQQDKSGLPNDRFSAERPEGSISTLTIQRTEQRDSAMYRCASSMIEAGSYNEQFFGPGTRLTVL.

This clonotype appeared many times. The chain is built from TRBV10-3 and TRBJ2-3, with 10 bases aligning to TRBD2. V gave up 8 bases and J gave up 0 bases; unmatched junction bases: 2. Germline CDR1 is ENHRY and CDR2 is SYGVKD. CDR3 size: 14 residues. In nucleotides, the CDR3 is TGTGCCATCCAAGCGGGAGGGAGCACAGATACGCAGTATTTT. Amino acids: CAIQAGGSTDTQYF.

In this sample, this clonotype turned up many times. The V call is TRBV12-3 or TRBV12-4, the J call TRBJ2-3; D may correspond to TRBD1 or TRBD2 (5 bases each). The V gene lost 8 bases and the J gene lost 2 bases, with 17 bases spanning the gap. The CDR3 is 15 amino acids. For the CDR3, the DNA is TGTGCCAGCCGGGGCAGCCCGTGGGACACAGATACGCAGTATTTT. Translation: CASRGSPWDTDTQYF.

This clonotype was picked up many times. CDR3 DNA sequence: TGCAGTGCCGTCGGGGGACTAGCGGTATACAATGAGCAGTTCTTC. This codes for CSAVGGLAVYNEQFF. The chain uses TRBV20-1 and TRBJ2-1; TRBD2 aligns across 11 bases. The CDR3 totals 15 residues. CDR1 is DFQATT and CDR2 is SNEGSKA in the germline V gene (reference sequence). The ends lost 6 bases at V and 4 bases at J; junction bases unmatched: 8.

This clonotype was detected ten times or more. The rearrangement uses TRBV9 and TRBJ2-1; D could derive from TRBD1 or TRBD2 (5 bases each). This CDR3 region has 17 residues. The V end lost 2 bases, the J end lost 4 bases, and 19 bases lay between the germline ends. Germline lookup yields CDR1 SGDLS and CDR2 YYNGEE. The CDR3 loop reads CASSVGTLGSGYNEQFF. As DNA, the CDR3 is TGTGCCAGCAGCGTCGGGACCTTGGGCTCTGGATACAATGAGCAGTTCTTC.

The chain carries TRBV18 and TRBJ1-5; D may be TRBD1 (6 bases). Germline assignment: CDR1 KGHSH and CDR2 LQKENI. V was trimmed by 6 bases and J by 5 bases, leaving 17 bases between them. This CDR3 region has 15 residues. The CDR3 protein is CASSQEQGSYQPQHF. CDR3 DNA: TGTGCCAGCTCTCAAGAACAGGGTTCTTATCAGCCCCAGCATTTT.

This clonotype has ten or more counts. This chain links TRBV9 with TRBJ1-1; unclear D gene. This CDR3 contains 11 residues. The germline V gene encodes CDR1 SGDLS and CDR2 YYNGEE. Trimming took off 0 bases at V and 9 bases at J, with 6 bases between the two ends. The CDR3 bases are TGTGCCAGCAGCGTAGATGGCAAAGCTTTCTTT. Translated: CASSVDGKAFF.

There are a few counts of this clonotype. V gene TRBV20-1 combines with J gene TRBJ1-1, with D unclear. The V gene lost 1 base and the J gene lost 5 bases, with 11 bases spanning the gap. The V gene's germline CDR1 is DFQATT and CDR2 SNEGSKA (reference sequence). This CDR3 region has 13 residues. DNA of the CDR3: TGCAGTGCTAGAGTACGCGGGTGGACTGAAGCTTTCTTT. Translated: CSARVRGWTEAFF.

DNA for the CDR3: TGTGCCAGCAGTTACTCGGGGGACTTGGGATACAATGAGCAGTTCTTC. Protein product: CASSYSGDLGYNEQFF. The rearrangement uses TRBV6-5 and TRBJ2-1; tentatively, D is TRBD2 (6 bases). This CDR3 is built from 16 residues. V was clipped by 0 bases and J by 4 bases, with 13 bases between them. CDR1 is MNHEY, CDR2 SVGAGI, per germline.

This clonotype was observed many times. The chain has TRBV20-1 and TRBJ1-6; 7 positions match TRBD1. CDR1 DFQATT and CDR2 SNEGSKA come from the germline V gene (reference sequence). This CDR3 is 17 amino acids long. With V trimmed by 0 bases and J by 1 base, 6 bases remained unmatched. The chain's CDR3 is CSARDRAGGSYNSPLHF. The DNA for the CDR3 is TGCAGTGCTAGAGATAGGGCAGGGGGGTCCTATAATTCACCCCTCCACTTT.

The sample holds a few counts of this clonotype. For the CDR3, the DNA is TGTGCCAGCAGCTTAGTGAGTAGCGGGGGTCTGGAGTACTTC. This sequence encodes CASSLVSSGGLEYF. The genes are TRBV7-2 and TRBJ2-7; 9 nucleotides align to TRBD2. The length of the CDR3 is 14 residues. V gave up 1 base and J gave up 11 bases; unmatched junction bases: 9. Germline V CDR1 and CDR2: SGHTA, FQGNSA.